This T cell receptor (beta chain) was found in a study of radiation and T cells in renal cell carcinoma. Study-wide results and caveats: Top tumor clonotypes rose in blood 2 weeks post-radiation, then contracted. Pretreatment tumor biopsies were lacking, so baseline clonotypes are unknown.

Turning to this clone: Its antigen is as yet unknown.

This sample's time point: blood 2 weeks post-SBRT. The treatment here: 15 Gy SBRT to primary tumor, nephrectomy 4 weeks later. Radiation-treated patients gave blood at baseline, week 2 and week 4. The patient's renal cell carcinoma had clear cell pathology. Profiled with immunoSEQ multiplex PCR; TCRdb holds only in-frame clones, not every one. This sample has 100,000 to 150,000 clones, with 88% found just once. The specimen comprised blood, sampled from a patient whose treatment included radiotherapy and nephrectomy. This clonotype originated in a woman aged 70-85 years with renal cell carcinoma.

CDR3 DNA sequence: TGTGCCAGTACCCCGGGGGGGTACAATGAGCAGTTCTTC. Protein product: CASTPGGYNEQFF. The V gene is TRBV19, the J gene TRBJ2-1; 8 nucleotides match TRBD2. Germline CDR1 and CDR2: LNHDA and SQIVND (reference sequence). V was pared by 7 bases and J by 4 bases, with 3 bases of the junction left unmatched. CDR3 length: 13 residues.